This T cell receptor (beta chain) originates from a study of cytomegalovirus exposure and HLA in healthy donors. Of note for this clone: The antigen remains unidentified.

Study results and limitations: There were a few CMV-associated chains whose specificity for CMV antigens was confirmed in vitro. A missense DCLRE1C variant was associated with V- and J-gene trimming of TCR beta chains in a later analysis, and an independent cohort replicated the association. Analyzed later, association rates of TCRs varied across HLA loci, with DRB1 most and HLA-C fewest.

The study ran its PCR with 60 Vbeta and 13 Jbeta primers. As handled by the study authors: Approximately 12 million of around 85 million unique TCR beta chains were shared, per a later count. Only in-frame clones appear in the TCRdb table, and some are missing; sequencing was by immunoSEQ multiplex PCR. Clone size and the V and J calls come from that table; the DNA yielded D and trimming. The sample includes under 300,000 clones, under 80% of them seen just once. The CDR3 sequence is 20 residues long. V was pared by 6 bases and J by 8 bases, with 23 bases of the junction left unmatched. CDR1 MDHEN and CDR2 SYDVKM come from the germline V gene.

The specimen was PBMCs. The chain couples TRBV28 to TRBJ2-2; TRBD2 matches at 11 bases. The source is a female donor in good health and CMV-seronegative. The CDR3 DNA is TGTGCCAGCAGCACCCTGGCGCTAGCGGGAGGATTGGGTGGAATTGGGGAGCTGTTTTTT. Its translation: CASSTLALAGGLGGIGELFF.